This TCR beta chain emerged from a study of blood T cell repertoires in COVID-19. About the research overall: COVID-19 samples from acute and convalescent phases originated in the United States, Italy and Spain. T cells, B-cell-depleted T cells, or PBMCs supplied cDNA or gDNA.

Original handling: Estimation of nucleated cell counts was performed using reference gene primer amplification. Data came from immunoSEQ multiplex PCR; TCRdb stores just in-frame clones and leaves some out. D and trimming were read from the DNA, whereas the V and J calls and clone size are those reported in that table. The repertoire includes some 90,000 clones, more than 70% of them detected once, and roughly 25% sits in the top ten. V lost 5 bases, J lost 8 bases, and 10 bases stayed unmatched. Germline CDR1 reads MNHNY; CDR2 reads SVGAGI (reference sequence). CDR3 length equals 15 residues. This TCR was sampled from a human donor in a cohort sampled during active COVID-19. V gene TRBV6-6 combines with J gene TRBJ1-2; 11 nucleotides align to TRBD1. Material: peripheral blood. The CDR3 spells CASSDQGQGAWGYTF. In DNA, the CDR3 is TGTGCCAGCAGTGACCAAGGACAGGGGGCTTGGGGCTACACCTTC.